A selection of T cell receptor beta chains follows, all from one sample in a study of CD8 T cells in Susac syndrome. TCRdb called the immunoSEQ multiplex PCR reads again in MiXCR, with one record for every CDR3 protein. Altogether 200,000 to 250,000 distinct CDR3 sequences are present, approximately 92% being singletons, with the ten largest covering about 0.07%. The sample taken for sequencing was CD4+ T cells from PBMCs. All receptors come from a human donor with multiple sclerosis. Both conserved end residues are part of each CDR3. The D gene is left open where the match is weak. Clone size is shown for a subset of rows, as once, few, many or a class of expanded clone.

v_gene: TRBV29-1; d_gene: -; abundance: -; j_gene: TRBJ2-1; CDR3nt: TGCAGCGTTGCGCTACTGATCTCCTACAATGAGCAGTTCTTC; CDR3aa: CSVALLISYNEQFF
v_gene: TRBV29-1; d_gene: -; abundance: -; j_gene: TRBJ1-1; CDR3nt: TGCAGCTCAATGACAGGACTAAACACTGAAGCTTTCTTT; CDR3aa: CSSMTGLNTEAFF
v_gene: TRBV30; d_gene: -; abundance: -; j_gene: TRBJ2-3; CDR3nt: TGTGCCTGGAGTGGCGAGGGCACAGATACGCAGTATTTT; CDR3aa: CAWSGEGTDTQYF
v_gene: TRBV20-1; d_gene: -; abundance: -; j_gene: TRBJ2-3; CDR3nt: TGCAGTGCTAGACGGGACTTAGGCACGCAGTATTTT; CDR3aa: CSARRDLGTQYF
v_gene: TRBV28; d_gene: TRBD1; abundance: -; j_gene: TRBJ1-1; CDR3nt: TGTGCCATCGCAACAGGGGAGGACACTGAAGCTTTCTTT; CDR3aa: CAIATGEDTEAFF
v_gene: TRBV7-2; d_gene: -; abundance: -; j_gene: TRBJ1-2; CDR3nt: TGTGCCAGCAGCTTATCCCGCGACGGGGGTACAGGTGGCTACACCTTC; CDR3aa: CASSLSRDGGTGGYTF
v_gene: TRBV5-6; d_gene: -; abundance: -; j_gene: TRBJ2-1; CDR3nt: TGTGCCAGCAGCCCGTCGGGGCCTTCCTACAATGAGCAGTTCTTC; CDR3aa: CASSPSGPSYNEQFF
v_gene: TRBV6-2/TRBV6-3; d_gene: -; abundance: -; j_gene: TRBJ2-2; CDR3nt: TGTGCCAGCAGTTACTCGGGCAGAAGCACCGGGGAGCTGTTTTTT; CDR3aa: CASSYSGRSTGELFF
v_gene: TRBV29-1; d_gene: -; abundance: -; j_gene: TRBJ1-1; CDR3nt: TGCAGCGTTCCCGATCCGGGTCGGACTGAAGCTTTCTTT; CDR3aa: CSVPDPGRTEAFF
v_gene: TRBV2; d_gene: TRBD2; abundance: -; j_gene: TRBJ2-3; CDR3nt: TGTGCCAGCGCTAGCGGGATGGGGGATACGCAGTATTTT; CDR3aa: CASASGMGDTQYF
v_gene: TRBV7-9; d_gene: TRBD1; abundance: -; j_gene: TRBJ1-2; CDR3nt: TGTGCCAGCAGCTTAGGACAGGGCCTCAGAGGCTACACCTTC; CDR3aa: CASSLGQGLRGYTF
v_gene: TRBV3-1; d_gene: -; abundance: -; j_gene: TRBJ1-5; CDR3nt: TGTGCCAGCAGCCAAGCCGGGCTACTGCCCCAGCATTTT; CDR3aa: CASSQAGLLPQHF
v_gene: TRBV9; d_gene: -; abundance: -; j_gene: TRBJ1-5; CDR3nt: TGTGCCAGCAGCGTCCGACCCGGCGGCAATCAGCCCCAGCATTTT; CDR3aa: CASSVRPGGNQPQHF
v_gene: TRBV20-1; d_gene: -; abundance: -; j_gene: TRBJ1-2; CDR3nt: TGCAGTGCTAGCGCCCCAGGGGCTAACTATGGCTACACCTTC; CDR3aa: CSASAPGANYGYTF
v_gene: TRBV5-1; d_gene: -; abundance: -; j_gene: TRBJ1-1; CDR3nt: TGCGCCAGCAGCTTGGTGGTGGGGAACACTGAAGCTTTCTTT; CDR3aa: CASSLVVGNTEAFF
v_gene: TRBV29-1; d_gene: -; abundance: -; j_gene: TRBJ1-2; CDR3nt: TGCAGCGTTCAACAGGGTGCCTATGGCTACACCTTC; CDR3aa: CSVQQGAYGYTF
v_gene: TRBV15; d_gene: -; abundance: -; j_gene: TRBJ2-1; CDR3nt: TGTGCCACCAGCAGAGATATGAGGGTTCCCTACAATGAGCAGTTCTTC; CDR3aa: CATSRDMRVPYNEQFF
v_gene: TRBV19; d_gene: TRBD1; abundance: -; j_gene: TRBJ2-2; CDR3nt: TGTGCCAGTTCAGGGACAGGGTCCGCCGGGGAGCTGTTTTTT; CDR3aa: CASSGTGSAGELFF
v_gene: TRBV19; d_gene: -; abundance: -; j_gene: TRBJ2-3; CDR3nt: TGTGCCAGTAGTATAGCGCGTACCGGGACAGATACGCAGTATTTT; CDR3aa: CASSIARTGTDTQYF
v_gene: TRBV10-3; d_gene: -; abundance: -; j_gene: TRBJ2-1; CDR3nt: TGTGCCATCAGTCGGGGAGTGGGGGGCCTATCGGCAAATGAGCAGTTCTTC; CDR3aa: CAISRGVGGLSANEQFF
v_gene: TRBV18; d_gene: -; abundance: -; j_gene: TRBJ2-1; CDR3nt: TGTGCCAGCTCACGGGACACTACGTCCTACAATGAGCAGTTCTTC; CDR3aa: CASSRDTTSYNEQFF
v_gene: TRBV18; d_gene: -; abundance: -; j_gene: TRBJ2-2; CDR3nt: TGTGCCAGCTCACCAGTGACAGTGGCTAACACCGGGGAGCTGTTTTTT; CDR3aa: CASSPVTVANTGELFF
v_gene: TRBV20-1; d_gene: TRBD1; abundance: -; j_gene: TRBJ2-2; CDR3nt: TGCAGTGCCCGGAGGACAGGGTGGACCGGGGAGCTGTTTTTT; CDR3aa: CSARRTGWTGELFF
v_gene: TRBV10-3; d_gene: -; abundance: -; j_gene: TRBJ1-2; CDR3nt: TGTGCCATCAGTGTGCAGATAGCTAACTATGGCTACACCTTC; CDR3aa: CAISVQIANYGYTF
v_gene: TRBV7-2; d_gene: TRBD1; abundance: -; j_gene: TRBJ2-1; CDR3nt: TGTGCCAGCAGCAGGACAGGGGGCGGGACAGGGCGGAATGAGCAGTTCTTC; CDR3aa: CASSRTGGGTGRNEQFF
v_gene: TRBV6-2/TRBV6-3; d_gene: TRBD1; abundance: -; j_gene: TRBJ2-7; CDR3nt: TGTGCCAGCAGGCACGACAGGGGGCGGTCCTACGAGCAGTACTTC; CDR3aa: CASRHDRGRSYEQYF
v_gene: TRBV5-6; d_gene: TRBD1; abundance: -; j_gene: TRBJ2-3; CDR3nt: TGTGCCAGCAGTCGGACAGGGGGTTACAAAGATACGCAGTATTTT; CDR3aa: CASSRTGGYKDTQYF
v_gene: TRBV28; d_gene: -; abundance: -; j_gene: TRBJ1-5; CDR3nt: TGTGCCAGCAGTTCCAACAGGGAGTATAGCAATCAGCCCCAGCATTTT; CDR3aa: CASSSNREYSNQPQHF
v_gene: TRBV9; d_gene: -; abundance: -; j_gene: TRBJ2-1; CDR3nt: TGTGCCAGCAGCGTAGAGTTTCGGGGGTTGGGTAGGAATGAGCAGTTCTTC; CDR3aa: CASSVEFRGLGRNEQFF
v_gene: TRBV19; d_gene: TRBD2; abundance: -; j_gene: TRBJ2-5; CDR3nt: TGTGCCAGTAGTATGGGGCTAGCGGGTCAAGAGACCCAGTACTTC; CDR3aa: CASSMGLAGQETQYF
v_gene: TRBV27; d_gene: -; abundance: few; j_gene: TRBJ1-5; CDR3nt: TGTGCCAGCAGTCCCGGGACCAATCAGCCCCAGCATTTT; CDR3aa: CASSPGTNQPQHF
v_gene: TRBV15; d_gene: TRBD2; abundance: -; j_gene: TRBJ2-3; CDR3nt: TGTGCCACCGGAGGGGTGGTAGCGGGGGTGAAGGATACGCAGTATTTT; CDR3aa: CATGGVVAGVKDTQYF
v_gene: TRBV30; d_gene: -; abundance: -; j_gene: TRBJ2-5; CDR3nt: TGTGCCTGTGAACCTGGGGGCGCAGAGACCCAGTACTTC; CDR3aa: CACEPGGAETQYF
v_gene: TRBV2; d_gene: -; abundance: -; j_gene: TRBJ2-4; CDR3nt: TGTGCCAGCAGTGAGGAGGGGTCCGCCAAAAACATTCAGTACTTC; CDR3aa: CASSEEGSAKNIQYF
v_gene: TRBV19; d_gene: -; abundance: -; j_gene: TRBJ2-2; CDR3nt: TGTGCCAGTAGCCTTGGGGGGAGCCCCGGGGAGCTGTTTTTT; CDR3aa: CASSLGGSPGELFF
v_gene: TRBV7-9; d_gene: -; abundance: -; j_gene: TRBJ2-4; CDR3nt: TGTGCCAGCAGCTTAACGGTTGACGGCAGGGCGACCAAAAACATTCAGTACTTC; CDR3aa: CASSLTVDGRATKNIQYF
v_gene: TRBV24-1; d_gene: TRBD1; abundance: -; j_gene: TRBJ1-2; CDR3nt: TGTGCCACCAGTGACCAAGGGACAGGGAAGAATGGCTACACCTTC; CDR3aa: CATSDQGTGKNGYTF
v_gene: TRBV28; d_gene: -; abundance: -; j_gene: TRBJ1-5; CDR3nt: TGTGCCAGCAGTTACGGACGAATGCAGCCCCAGCATTTT; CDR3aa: CASSYGRMQPQHF
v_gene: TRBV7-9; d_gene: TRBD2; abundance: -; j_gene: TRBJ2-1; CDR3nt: TGTGCCAGCAGCTTAACTCTAGCGGGCCTGGACAATGAGCAGTTCTTC; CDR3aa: CASSLTLAGLDNEQFF
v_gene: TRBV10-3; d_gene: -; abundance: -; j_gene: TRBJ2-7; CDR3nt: TGTGCCATCAGTGAGAAAAGGGGTCTATCCTACGAGCAGTACTTC; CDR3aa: CAISEKRGLSYEQYF
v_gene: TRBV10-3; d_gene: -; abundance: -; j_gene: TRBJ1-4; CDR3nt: TGTGCCATCAGTGAGACAGGGCTTCGAGAAAAACTGTTTTTT; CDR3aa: CAISETGLREKLFF
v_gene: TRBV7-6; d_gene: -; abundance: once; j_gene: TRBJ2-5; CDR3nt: TGTGCCAGCAGCCTCTCCGGGCCCCAAGAGACCCAGTACTTC; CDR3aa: CASSLSGPQETQYF
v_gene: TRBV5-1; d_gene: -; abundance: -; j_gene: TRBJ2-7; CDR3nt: TGCGCCAGCAGTACTGCGACCCTCCCGACCTACGAGCAGTACTTC; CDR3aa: CASSTATLPTYEQYF
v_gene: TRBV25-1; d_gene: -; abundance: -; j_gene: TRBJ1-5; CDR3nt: TGTGCCAGCACCCCGGGGGTGACCGCTAGCAATCAGCCCCAGCATTTT; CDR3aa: CASTPGVTASNQPQHF
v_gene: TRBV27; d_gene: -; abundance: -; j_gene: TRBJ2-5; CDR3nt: TGTGCCAGCAGTTTACAGGGCGAGACCCAGTACTTC; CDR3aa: CASSLQGETQYF
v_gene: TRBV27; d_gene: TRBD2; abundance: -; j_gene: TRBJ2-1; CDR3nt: TGTGCCAGCAGTATTACTTTACTAGCGGGTGGCTACAATGAGCAGTTCTTC; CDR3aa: CASSITLLAGGYNEQFF
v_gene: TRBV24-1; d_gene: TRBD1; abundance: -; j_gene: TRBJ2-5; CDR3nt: TGTGCCACCAGAAGGGGGCCTCAAGAGACCCAGTACTTC; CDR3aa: CATRRGPQETQYF
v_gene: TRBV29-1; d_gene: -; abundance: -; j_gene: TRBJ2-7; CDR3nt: TGCAGCGTTTTACGGGACGTCGAGCAGTACTTC; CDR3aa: CSVLRDVEQYF
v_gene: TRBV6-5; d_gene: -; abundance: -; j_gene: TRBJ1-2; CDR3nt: TGTGCCAGCAGTTCCACAGGGACGGAGATCCTTAACTATGGCTACACCTTC; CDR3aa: CASSSTGTEILNYGYTF
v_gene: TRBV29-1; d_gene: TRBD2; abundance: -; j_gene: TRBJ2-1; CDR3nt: TGCAGCGTTATAGCGGGGGACTCTTCCAACAATGAGCAGTTCTTC; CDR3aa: CSVIAGDSSNNEQFF
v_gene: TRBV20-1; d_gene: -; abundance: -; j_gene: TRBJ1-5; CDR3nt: TGCAGTGCTTCCACAGGGATTAATCAGCCCCAGCATTTT; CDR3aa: CSASTGINQPQHF
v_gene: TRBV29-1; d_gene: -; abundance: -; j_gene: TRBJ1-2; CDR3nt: TGCAGCGTTGATCCGGGTACCTATGGCTACACCTTC; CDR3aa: CSVDPGTYGYTF
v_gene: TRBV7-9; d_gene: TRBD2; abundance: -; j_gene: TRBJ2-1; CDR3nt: TGTGCCAGTTCACTAGCGGGAGGGTTTAATGAGCAGTTCTTC; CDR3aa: CASSLAGGFNEQFF
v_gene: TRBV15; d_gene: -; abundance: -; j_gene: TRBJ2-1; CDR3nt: TGTGCCACCAGCAGAAGTGGGTCTGGCTACAATGAGCAGTTCTTC; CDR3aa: CATSRSGSGYNEQFF
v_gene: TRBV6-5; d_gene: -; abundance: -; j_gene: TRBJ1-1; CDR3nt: TGTGCCAGCAGTTACTCGATGGAAGTGGGGGCTGAAGCTTTCTTT; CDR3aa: CASSYSMEVGAEAFF
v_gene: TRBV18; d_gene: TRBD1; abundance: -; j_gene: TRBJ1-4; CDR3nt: TGTGCCAGCTCACCGGGACAGTCAACTAATGAAAAACTGTTTTTT; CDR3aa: CASSPGQSTNEKLFF
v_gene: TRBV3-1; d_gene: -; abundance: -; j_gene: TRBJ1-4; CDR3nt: TGTGCCGGCAGCCCCTCCTCGCGGGGGGTTAATGAAAAACTGTTTTTT; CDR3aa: CAGSPSSRGVNEKLFF
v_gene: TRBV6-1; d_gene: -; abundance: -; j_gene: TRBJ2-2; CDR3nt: TGTGCCAGCAGCCTAGGGCCTAACAGGCTGTTTTTT; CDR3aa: CASSLGPNRLFF
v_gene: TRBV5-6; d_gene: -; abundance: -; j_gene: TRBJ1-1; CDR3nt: TGTGCCAGCAAACGCTTTAACACTGAAGCTTTCTTT; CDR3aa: CASKRFNTEAFF